This T cell receptor beta chain was sequenced during a study of CD8+CD57+ T cells in acquired aplastic anemia. Study information: Sorted CD4+ and CD8+ cells yielded roughly 3.4 ug of DNA on average.

Genomic DNA was employed as the template in profiling TCR beta VDJ and CDR3. TCRdb reprocessed the reads via MiXCR and lists one record per CDR3 protein. Of about 240,000 distinct CDR3 sequences listed, more than 40% are singletons. The sample holds many counts of this clonotype. CD8+CD57+ cell expansion, shown by flow cytometry, had occurred in the patients selected for sequencing. Source material: sorted CD4+, CD8+, or CD8+CD57+ T cells (not recorded which) from PBMCs. This clonotype was sampled from a human donor with aplastic anemia.

CDR3: CASSYARGRNYGYTF. As DNA, the CDR3 is TGTGCCAGCAGTTACGCCCGGGGCAGGAACTATGGCTACACCTTC. V and J are TRBV6-5 and TRBJ1-2; D possibly corresponds to TRBD1 (5 bases). The CDR3 runs 15 residues. Germline values: CDR1 MNHEY, CDR2 SVGAGI. V was trimmed by 2 bases and J by 2 bases, leaving 12 bases between them.